This T cell receptor (beta chain) appears in the sequencing data of a study of graft-versus-host responses after intestinal transplantation. General study points: Graft-versus-host to host-versus-graft clonal ratios in allografts were high in patients with graft-donor T cell macrochimerism. Recipient marrow showed GvH clones, some seen first in ileum or blood.

Sequencing was performed with immunoSEQ multiplex PCR; in TCRdb, only in-frame clones are kept and a portion is missing. The sample consists of roughly 10,000 clones, roughly 32% of them appearing once. The CDR3 runs 18 residues. Germline values: CDR1 SGHNT, CDR2 YENEEA. Trimming cost V 1 base and J 2 bases, with 17 bases left between them. This clonotype was sampled from a human patient who was an organ donor for intestinal transplantation. The chain is built from TRBV11-3 and TRBJ2-2; D may be TRBD1 (5 bases). The sequencing here drew on alloreactive CD4+ T cells from a mixed lymphocyte reaction culture, taken before transplantation. Subset defined: CFSE-low proliferating T cells sorted from approximately six-day pre-transplant mixed lymphocyte reaction (GvH or HvG direction). The CDR3 sequence: CASSLVYVVGLNTGELFF. The CDR3 bases are TGTGCCAGCAGCTTAGTATACGTCGTGGGGCTTAACACCGGGGAGCTGTTTTTT.